The clone carrying this T cell receptor beta chain was seen only a few times. Other DNA variants within this sample encode the same CDR3. This CDR3 contains 12 residues. Trimming pared 9 bases from V and 0 bases from J, leaving 6 bases between. The germline CDR1 and CDR2 sequences are SNHLY and FYNNEI. The entry originates in a study of shared clonotypes between healthy human individuals. Assay execution proceeded at the deep level. Using immunoSEQ multiplex PCR, the repertoire was profiled, and TCRdb retains in-frame clones only, with some absent. This table holds about 1 million clones, approximately 80% found once.

The chain combines TRBV2 with TRBJ1-3; no clear D. Source material: memory CD4+ T cells from PBMCs. As to subset: CD45RA-negative fraction. This sequence was found in a man in his late teens or twenties in good health. Some clones in this sample may be carry-over from other donors' samples. The CDR3 is CASRSSGNTIYF. CDR3 sequence (DNA): TGTGCCAGTAGGAGCTCTGGAAACACCATATATTTT.